This TCR beta chain was identified during a study of blood T cell repertoires in COVID-19. At the level of the study: Some COVID-19 samples were acute and others convalescent; all came from the United States, Italy and Spain.

This clone has a single count. Authors' data handling: It was from reference gene primer amplification that nucleated cell counts were estimated. Repertoires were generated with immunoSEQ multiplex PCR, while TCRdb's copy carries only in-frame clones and drops some. Clone size and the V and J calls come from that table; the DNA yielded D and trimming. This table has around 200,000 clones, approximately 90% appearing once. The CDR3 sequence is 14 residues long. Germline lookup yields CDR1 SGHTA and CDR2 FQGTGA. J gave up 6 bases and V 5 bases, and 7 bases lay outside the gene matches. The sequence derives from a woman aged 18-29 years who had recovered from COVID-19. V gene TRBV7-3 combines with J gene TRBJ2-1, with 7 bases matching TRBD2. Sequences were obtained from peripheral blood. CDR3 in DNA: TGTGCCAGCAGCCTGGGAGGGGTAGCCAATGAGCAGTTCTTC. Translated, it gives CASSLGGVANEQFF.